The source of this TCR beta chain is a study of T cell clones after liver transplantation. Study overall: Standard immunosuppression, with no induction, continued until 12-24 months after transplant. Study outcomes and limitations: These preliminary findings come from unstandardized post-transplant sampling times. Circulating graft-donor-reactive CD4 TCRbeta sequences fell significantly post-transplant in 5 of 8 subjects.

This clone was seen a few times. Antigen specificity is unknown. Assay: immunoSEQ multiplex PCR; the TCRdb copy retains only in-frame clones and omits some. The table shows some 80,000 clones, with around 84% occurring only once. The starting material was CD4+ T cells from blood, obtained less than 50 months after liver transplant. The source of this sequence is a human patient who received a liver transplant. T cells may partly derive from the graft donor.

The CDR3 nucleotides read TGTGCCAGCAGCTTAACAGGGGGCAATCAGCCCCAGCATTTT. It codes for CASSLTGGNQPQHF. The chain links TRBV9 to TRBJ1-5; 7 bases line up with TRBD1. The CDR3 loop spans 14 amino acids. The germline V gene encodes CDR1 SGDLS and CDR2 YYNGEE. With 4 bases clipped from V and 2 bases from J, the junction kept 3 bases outside the gene matches.